This T cell receptor (beta chain) is drawn from a study of cytomegalovirus exposure and HLA in healthy donors. Study-wide findings and caveats: The study listed 164 cytomegalovirus-associated TCR beta chains.

Worth noting for this clone: Its target is not known.

60 Vbeta and 13 Jbeta primers were used in PCR. Profiled with immunoSEQ multiplex PCR; TCRdb holds only in-frame clones, not every one. The sample lists around 78,000 clones; roughly 72% were seen once. The length of the CDR3 is 12 residues. Germline V gene sequence: CDR1 WSHSY, CDR2 SAAADI. The V and J ends lost 6 bases and 7 bases, in that order; junction bases with no gene match: 4. This TCR came from a woman in her 40s in good health and CMV-seropositive. The sample comprised PBMCs. V and J are TRBV10-2 and TRBJ1-1; TRBD1 agrees at 8 bases. In DNA, the CDR3 is TGCGCCAGCAGGGGGGACAGGAGTGAAGCTTTCTTT. Translating it yields CASRGDRSEAFF.